This T cell receptor (beta chain) was recovered during a study of blood T cell repertoires in COVID-19. This study enrolled people aged about 18 to 90 from about 24 US geographic areas. This CDR3 comprises 16 residues. Germline assignment: CDR1 LGHNT and CDR2 FRNRAP. Losses at the gene ends were 1 base for V and 3 bases for J; bases not matched to a gene: 7. How the authors handled the data: Reference gene primer amplification gave nucleated cell count estimates. The protocol was immunoSEQ multiplex PCR, while the TCRdb copy is restricted to in-frame clones and leaves out a portion. Clonal size and the V and J genes are those of that table, whereas D and trimming came from the DNA. The table lists roughly 250,000 clones, about 89% of them singletons, with 8.8% in the top ten.

This chain uses TRBV12-5 with TRBJ2-7, with 9 positions matching TRBD1. The TCR was taken from a man aged 35 to 55 who had recovered from COVID-19. The sample taken for sequencing was PBMCs or T cells enriched from blood (not recorded which). CDR3 amino acids: CASGLAPGTGFYEQYF. CDR3 nucleotide sequence: TGTGCTAGTGGTTTGGCCCCCGGGACAGGGTTCTACGAGCAGTACTTC.